The rows below give T cell receptor beta chains drawn from one sample of a study of blood T cell repertoires in COVID-19. Clones were sequenced by immunoSEQ multiplex PCR, and TCRdb holds only the in-frame ones, with some missing. Seen here are about 190,000 clones, 84% observed once, and the top ten hold 13% to 15%. The sample consisted of peripheral blood. Receptors were obtained from a man aged 25 to 45 with active or convalescent COVID-19. Each CDR3 is given with its conserved first and last residue. A D gene is named only where the DNA matches it firmly. Only part of the rows carry a size: once, few, many, or a class if the clone is expanded.

-	TRBV19	-	TRBJ1-1	TGTGCCAGTAGTATGGGGAGGGGAGGTGAAGCTTTCTTT	CASSMGRGGEAFF
-	TRBV4-3	-	TRBJ2-2	TGCGCCAGCAGCCAAGATAGAGACAATCTAGGGGCCGGGGAGCTGTTTTTT	CASSQDRDNLGAGELFF
TRBD1	TRBV6-1	-	TRBJ1-1	TGTGCCAGCAGTGAAAAGGTTGGTACAGGGGCATTTCGGAACACTGAAGCTTTCTTT	CASSEKVGTGAFRNTEAFF
TRBD2	TRBV19	-	TRBJ2-3	TGTGCCAGTAGTTTTCAAGCGGGAGTTGTTGATACGCAGTATTTT	CASSFQAGVVDTQYF
-	TRBV7-9	few	TRBJ1-2	TGTGCCAGCAGCTTAGAAGCGGGTTCGAACTATGGCTACACCTTC	CASSLEAGSNYGYTF
-	TRBV6-2/TRBV6-3	-	TRBJ2-7	TGTGCCAGCAGTTACACAGACCTCTCCTACGAGCAGTACTTC	CASSYTDLSYEQYF
-	TRBV4-1	-	TRBJ2-1	TGCGCCAGCAGCCAAAGACAAGGGGCACAGTACAATGAGCAGTTCTTC	CASSQRQGAQYNEQFF
-	TRBV28	-	TRBJ1-1	TGTGCCAGCAGAACCGGGACAATCACTGAAGCTTTCTTT	CASRTGTITEAFF
-	TRBV7-8	-	TRBJ2-2	TGTGCCAGCAGCTTCACGAACACCGGGGAGCTGTTTTTT	CASSFTNTGELFF
-	TRBV20-1	-	TRBJ2-1	TGCAGTGCTAGTCCGGCGGGCCCCCTCAATGAGCAGTTCTTC	CSASPAGPLNEQFF
TRBD1	TRBV25-1	few	TRBJ1-1	TGTGCCAGCAGTGCTCGGCCGGACAGGCCTACGAACACTGAAGCTTTCTTT	CASSARPDRPTNTEAFF
-	TRBV19	-	TRBJ1-2	TGTGCCAGTAGTCTGATCGGACGGACTGGGGATGGCTACACCTTC	CASSLIGRTGDGYTF
-	TRBV6-5	-	TRBJ1-1	TGTGCCAGCAGTTACCCGGGGGAGGACACTGAAGCTTTCTTT	CASSYPGEDTEAFF
TRBD2	TRBV3-1/TRBV3-2	-	TRBJ2-1	TGTGCCAGCAGCCAAGATGGGCTAGCGGGCTACAATGAGCAGTTCTTC	CASSQDGLAGYNEQFF
-	TRBV6-6	few	TRBJ1-2	TGTGCCAGCAGCCACGGGCAGGGGTCGGCTGGCTACACCTTC	CASSHGQGSAGYTF
-	TRBV23-1	once	TRBJ1-2	TGCGCCAGCAGTCAATCGGGGCAGGGGTATGGCTACACCTTC	CASSQSGQGYGYTF
-	TRBV18	-	TRBJ1-2	TGTGCCAGCTCACCACCGGTCACAGAAAGGCAAGGCTCCTCCTTC	CASSPPVTERQGSSF
TRBD1	TRBV7-2	-	TRBJ2-7	TGTGCCAGCAGCGGCCGGACAGGGGGCGAGCAGTACTTC	CASSGRTGGEQYF
-	TRBV6-5	-	TRBJ1-6	TGTGCCAGCAGTTACTCGGCGGCGGGAGCGGAAACACCCCTCCACTTT	CASSYSAAGAETPLHF
TRBD1	TRBV7-9	-	TRBJ1-2	TGTGCCAGCAGCTTAGGGGGACAGACGATGAGGTATGGCTACACCTTC	CASSLGGQTMRYGYTF
-	TRBV19	-	TRBJ1-5	TGTGCCAGTAGTATTGACCCCTCAGGATATCAGCCCCAGCATTTT	CASSIDPSGYQPQHF
TRBD1	TRBV6-1	-	TRBJ2-1	TGTGCCAGCAGTGACCCGGGACAGGGCCACAATGAGCAGTTCTTC	CASSDPGQGHNEQFF
TRBD1	TRBV19	-	TRBJ1-1	TGTGCCAGTAGTATGGGGGCCGGGACAGGTGGACCGGAGGATGAAGCTTTCTTT	CASSMGAGTGGPEDEAFF
-	TRBV19	-	TRBJ1-1	TGTGCCAGTAGTATGCAGATCTTCCCGAACACTGAAGCTTTCTTT	CASSMQIFPNTEAFF
TRBD1	TRBV19	-	TRBJ1-2	TGTGCCAGTAGTATCGGGACAGGAAACTATGGCTACACCTTC	CASSIGTGNYGYTF
-	TRBV6-5	-	TRBJ1-5	TGTGCCAGCAGACGAACAGGTAATAGCAATCAGCCCCAGCATTTT	CASRRTGNSNQPQHF
-	TRBV30	-	TRBJ1-1	TGTGCCTGGGACGGGGGATCAGGATCATCCAGTGGGACTGAAGCTTTCTTT	CAWDGGSGSSSGTEAFF
TRBD1	TRBV7-9	-	TRBJ1-2	TGTGCCAGCAGCTTATATTCGTCGCAGACAGGGAATGGCTACACCTTC	CASSLYSSQTGNGYTF
TRBD1	TRBV15	-	TRBJ1-1	TGTGCCACCAGCAGCTTGACAGGGTTAGAGGATACTGAAGCTTTCTTT	CATSSLTGLEDTEAFF
-	TRBV13	-	TRBJ2-1	TGTGCCAGCCCCTTTTCCTCTTCTAATGAGCAGTTCTTC	CASPFSSSNEQFF
-	TRBV5-1	-	TRBJ1-1	TGCGCCAGCAGTCGGGACACTGAAGCTTTCTTT	CASSRDTEAFF
-	TRBV7-6	-	TRBJ2-2	TGTGCCAGCAGCTTCGGCGGGGAGGCCGGGGAGCTGTTTTTT	CASSFGGEAGELFF
TRBD1	TRBV7-2	-	TRBJ1-6	TGTGCCAGCAGCTTAGAAGGGGGCCAGGATCGATCACCCCTCCACTTT	CASSLEGGQDRSPLHF
-	TRBV5-3	-	TRBJ2-7	TGTGCCAGAAGCTACCTAGCGTATCCCTACGAGCAGTACTTC	CARSYLAYPYEQYF
TRBD2	TRBV4-1	-	TRBJ2-5	TGCGCCAGCAGCCCGGAACCGGGACTAGCGGAGCAGGAGACCCAGTACTTC	CASSPEPGLAEQETQYF
TRBD1	TRBV27	-	TRBJ1-3	TGTGCCAGCGGGACAGGGGCCTGGAACACCATATATTTT	CASGTGAWNTIYF
TRBD1	TRBV7-2	-	TRBJ1-2	TGTGCCAGCAGCCCCCTGGGACAGGACTTTTATGGCTACACCTTC	CASSPLGQDFYGYTF